The 11 T cell receptor beta chains below were found in one sample sequenced in a study of blood T cell repertoires in COVID-19. Profiled with immunoSEQ multiplex PCR; TCRdb holds only in-frame clones, not every one. The table records 95,000 to 110,000 clones, approximately 81% of them present only once. Sequences were obtained from peripheral blood. The receptors originated from a human donor in a cohort sampled during active COVID-19.

The table lists this clone with a count of one. The rearrangement joins TRBV19 to TRBJ1-1; D is unclear. CDR1 and CDR2 (germline): LNHDA, SQIVND (reference sequence). V was cut by 3 bases and J by 0 bases, with 20 bases left in between. The CDR3 has 18 amino acids. The CDR3 DNA is TGTGCCAGTAGTATCCGGCCCCCCGGCGCGGGAATGAACACTGAAGCTTTCTTT. Translation: CASSIRPPGAGMNTEAFF.

The rearrangement uses TRBV7-3 and TRBJ2-1, with 9 bases aligning to TRBD2. There are 15 residues in the CDR3. CDR1 is SGHTA and CDR2 is FQGTGA in the germline V gene. The ends lost 1 base at V and 7 bases at J; junction bases unmatched: 5. CDR3 sequence (DNA): TGTGCCAGCAGCTTAAGTAGCGGGAGTCCGAATGAGCAGTTCTTC. Translated: CASSLSSGSPNEQFF.

This clone was seen only a few times. This rearrangement joins TRBV3-1 (or the pseudogene TRBV3-2) to TRBJ1-2; 10 positions match TRBD1. V trimming: 5 bases; J trimming: 1 base; junction bases outside the gene matches: 7. CDR1 and CDR2 (germline): LGHDT, YNNKEL (reference sequence). The CDR3 spans 16 residues. The chain's CDR3 is CASSNDRGLVNYGYTF. The CDR3 DNA sequence: TGTGCCAGCAGCAACGACAGGGGGCTTGTTAACTATGGCTACACCTTC.

The chain carries TRBV5-1 and TRBJ2-1, with TRBD1 identical over 7 bases. The germline V gene has CDR1 SGHRS and CDR2 YFSETQ. The V and J ends lost 0 bases and 4 bases, in that order; junction bases with no gene match: 4. The CDR3 is 15 amino acids. The DNA of the CDR3 is TGCGCCAGCAGCTTGGGGCCAGGGGGTTACAATGAGCAGTTCTTC. Translated: CASSLGPGGYNEQFF.

J is TRBJ1-2 and V is TRBV4-1, with 8 bases matching TRBD1. CDR1 is MGHRA and CDR2 is YSYEKL in the germline V gene. The CDR3 runs to 14 residues. Losses at the gene ends were 4 bases for V and 2 bases for J; bases not matched to a gene: 3. The CDR3 loop reads CASSPDRGNYGYTF. CDR3 nucleotides: TGCGCCAGCAGCCCAGACAGGGGCAACTATGGCTACACCTTC.

This chain links TRBV4-3 with TRBJ1-5, with no clear D. The germline V and J ends were trimmed by 0 bases and 6 bases, with 6 bases remaining between them. Germline V gives CDR1 LGHNA, CDR2 YSLEER. The CDR3 totals 13 residues. The CDR3: CASSQEVSQPQHF. CDR3 bases: TGCGCCAGCAGCCAAGAGGTCAGTCAGCCCCAGCATTTT.

This chain connects TRBV30 to TRBJ1-5; D may be TRBD1 (6 bases). The CDR3 is 17 amino acids. Between the trimmed V and J ends, which lost 0 bases and 4 bases, there was a span of 19 bases. Germline CDR1 and CDR2: GTSNPN and SVGIG (reference sequence). The chain's CDR3 is CAWSVPSYREWNQPQHF. The DNA of the CDR3 is TGTGCCTGGAGTGTCCCCTCGTACAGGGAATGGAATCAGCCCCAGCATTTT.

The chain carries TRBV28 and TRBJ2-1, with TRBD1 matching over 10 bases. V gave up 4 bases and J gave up 7 bases; unmatched junction bases: 7. Germline V gene lookup returns CDR1 MDHEN and CDR2 SYDVKM. The CDR3 consists of 15 residues. The CDR3 loop reads CASSSGQGPYNEQFF. CDR3 DNA sequence: TGTGCCAGCAGTTCGGGACAGGGGCCGTATAATGAGCAGTTCTTC.

The rearrangement uses TRBV11-2 and TRBJ2-3; 7 nucleotides align to TRBD1. CDR3 length: 16 amino acids. With 0 bases clipped from V and 0 bases from J, the junction kept 3 bases outside the gene matches. Germline CDR1 reads SGHAT; CDR2 reads FQNNGV. The CDR3 loop is CASSLDEGASTDTQYF. CDR3 coding DNA: TGTGCCAGCAGCTTAGATGAGGGGGCGAGCACAGATACGCAGTATTTT.

The sample holds a few counts of this clone. The rearrangement uses TRBV28 and TRBJ1-2; TRBD1 matches 7 bases. The V segment lost 6 bases and the J segment 3 bases; nucleotides outside the gene matches: 16. Germline V gene sequence: CDR1 MDHEN, CDR2 SYDVKM. The CDR3 spans 17 residues. CDR3 DNA: TGTGCCAGCAGGCCGACAGGGTTTATCGGTGAAGACTATGGCTACACCTTC. Protein: CASRPTGFIGEDYGYTF.

The chain is built from TRBV2 and TRBJ2-3; TRBD2 matches 10 bases. Germline assignment: CDR1 SNHLY and CDR2 FYNNEI. The V segment lost 8 bases and the J segment 0 bases; nucleotides outside the gene matches: 5. The CDR3 consists of 15 residues. CDR3 DNA: TGTGCCAGCCACGAGACTAGCGGGAGCACAGATACGCAGTATTTT. Its translation: CASHETSGSTDTQYF. The whole variable domain, filled in from reference TRBV2 and TRBJ2-3, reads EPEVTQTPSHQVTQMGQEVILRCVPISNHLYFYWYRQILGQKVEFLVSFYNNEISEKSEIFDDQFSVERPDGSNFTLKIRSTKLEDSAMYFCASHETSGSTDTQYFGPGTRLTVL.